This T cell receptor (beta chain) was profiled in a study of T cells in Graves' hyperthyroidism and ophthalmopathy. The sample holds many counts of this clonotype. No antigen is known for it. What was amplified from RNA transcripts were TCR beta CDR3 regions. The HTBI set primed first-round TCR CDR3 RT-PCR. TCRdb processed the multiplex PCR reads anew with MiXCR; each CDR3 protein has one entry. The data contain approximately 410,000 distinct CDR3 sequences, around 15% of them singletons. With a duration under 2 months, the hyperthyroidism was newly diagnosed in patients aged 18 to 65. Study-level findings and limits: A model built on 13 V-J features separated ophthalmopathy from stable hyperthyroidism.

The CDR3 is 13 amino acids. Losses at the gene ends were 6 bases for V and 5 bases for J; bases not matched to a gene: 6. This receptor was identified in a woman aged 18-35 years with Graves' hyperthyroidism. Sequences were obtained from blood. The genes are TRBV12-3 or TRBV12-4 and TRBJ2-5; 7 positions agree with TRBD1. The CDR3: CASSTTGHETQYF. The CDR3 DNA is TGTGCCAGCAGCACGACAGGGCATGAGACCCAGTACTTC.